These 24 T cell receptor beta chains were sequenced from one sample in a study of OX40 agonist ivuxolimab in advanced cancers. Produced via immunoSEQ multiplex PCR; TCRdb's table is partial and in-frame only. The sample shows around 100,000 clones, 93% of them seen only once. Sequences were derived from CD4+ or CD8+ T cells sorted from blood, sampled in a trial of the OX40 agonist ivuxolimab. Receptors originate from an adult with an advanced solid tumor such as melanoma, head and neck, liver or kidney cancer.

CDR3 nucleotide sequence: TGTGCCAGCAGCCAAGCCCCTTCTTACAATGAGCAGTTCTTC. Translation gives CASSQAPSYNEQFF. V usage is TRBV4-2 and J usage is TRBJ2-1; D gene unclear. V gave up 1 base and J gave up 4 bases, with 8 bases separating them. There are 14 residues in the CDR3. In germline, CDR1 is LGHNA, CDR2 YNFKEQ.

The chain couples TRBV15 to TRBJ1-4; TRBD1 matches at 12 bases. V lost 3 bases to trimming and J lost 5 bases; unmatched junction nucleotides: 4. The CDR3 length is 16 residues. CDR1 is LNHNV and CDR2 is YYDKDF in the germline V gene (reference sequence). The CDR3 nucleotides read TGTGCCACCAGCAGGTGGGACAGGGGGCGAAATGAAAAACTGTTTTTT. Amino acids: CATSRWDRGRNEKLFF.

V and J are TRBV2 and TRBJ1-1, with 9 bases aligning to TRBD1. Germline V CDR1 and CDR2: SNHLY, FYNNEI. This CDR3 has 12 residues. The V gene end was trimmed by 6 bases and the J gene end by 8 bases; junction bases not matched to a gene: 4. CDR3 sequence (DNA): TGTGCCAGCAGCTTGGGACAGGGCGAAGCTTTCTTT. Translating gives CASSLGQGEAFF. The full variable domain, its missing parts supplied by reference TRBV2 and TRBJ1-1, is EPEVTQTPSHQVTQMGQEVILRCVPISNHLYFYWYRQILGQKVEFLVSFYNNEISEKSEIFDDQFSVERPDGSNFTLKIRSTKLEDSAMYFCASSLGQGEAFFGQGTRLTVV.

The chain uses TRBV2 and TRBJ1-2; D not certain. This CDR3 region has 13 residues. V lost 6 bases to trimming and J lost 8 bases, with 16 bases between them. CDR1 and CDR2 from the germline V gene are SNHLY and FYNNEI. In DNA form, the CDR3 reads TGTGCCAGCAGCCGAGAGGCAGGCCAAGGCTACACCTTC. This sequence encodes CASSREAGQGYTF. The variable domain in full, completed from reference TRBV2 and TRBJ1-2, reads EPEVTQTPSHQVTQMGQEVILRCVPISNHLYFYWYRQILGQKVEFLVSFYNNEISEKSEIFDDQFSVERPDGSNFTLKIRSTKLEDSAMYFCASSREAGQGYTFGSGTRLTVV.

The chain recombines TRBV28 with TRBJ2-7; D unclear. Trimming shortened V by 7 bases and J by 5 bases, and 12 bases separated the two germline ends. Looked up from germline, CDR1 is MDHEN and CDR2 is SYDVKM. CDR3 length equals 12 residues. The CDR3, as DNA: TGTGCCAGCACCTCCTTTGGGGACGAGCAGTACTTC. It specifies CASTSFGDEQYF. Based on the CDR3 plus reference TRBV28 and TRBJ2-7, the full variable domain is DVKVTQSSRYLVKRTGEKVFLECVQDMDHENMFWYRQDPGLGLRLIYFSYDVKMKEKGDIPEGYSVSREKKERFSLILESASTNQTSMYLCASTSFGDEQYFGPGTRLTVT.

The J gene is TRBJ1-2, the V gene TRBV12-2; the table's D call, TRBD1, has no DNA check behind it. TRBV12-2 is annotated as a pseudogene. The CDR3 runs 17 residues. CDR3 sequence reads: CASRLARSRGYIYGYTF. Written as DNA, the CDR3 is TGTGCAAGTCGCTTGGCCCGGAGCAGGGGATATATCTATGGCTACACCTTC.

CDR3 region: CASSQGTGNGGANVLTF. CDR3 bases: TGCGCCAGCAGCCAAGGGACAGGGAACGGCGGGGCCAACGTCCTGACTTTC. This chain joins TRBV4-3 and TRBJ2-6; 8 nucleotides align to TRBD1. After removal of 1 base from V and 4 bases from J, the junction contained 6 bases not matched to a gene. CDR1 is LGHNA and CDR2 is YSLEER in the germline V gene. The CDR3 runs 17 residues.

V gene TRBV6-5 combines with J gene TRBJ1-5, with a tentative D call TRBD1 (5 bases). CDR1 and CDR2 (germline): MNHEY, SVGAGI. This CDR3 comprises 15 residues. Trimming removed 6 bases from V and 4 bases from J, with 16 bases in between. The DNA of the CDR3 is TGTGCCAGCAGGGCTACGGGACGGTTAAATCAGCCCCAGCATTTT. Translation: CASRATGRLNQPQHF.

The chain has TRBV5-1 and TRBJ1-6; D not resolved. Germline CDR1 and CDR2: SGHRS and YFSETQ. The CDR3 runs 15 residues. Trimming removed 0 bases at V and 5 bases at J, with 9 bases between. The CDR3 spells CASSLVTGNNSPLHF. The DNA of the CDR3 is TGCGCCAGCAGCTTGGTGACGGGTAATAATTCACCCCTCCACTTT.

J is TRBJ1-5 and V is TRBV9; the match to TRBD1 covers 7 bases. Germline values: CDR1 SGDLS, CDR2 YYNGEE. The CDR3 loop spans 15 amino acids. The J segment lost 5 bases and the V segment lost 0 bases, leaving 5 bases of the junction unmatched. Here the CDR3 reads CASSVGGQGDQPQHF. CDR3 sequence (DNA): TGTGCCAGCAGCGTAGGTGGGCAGGGGGATCAGCCCCAGCATTTT.

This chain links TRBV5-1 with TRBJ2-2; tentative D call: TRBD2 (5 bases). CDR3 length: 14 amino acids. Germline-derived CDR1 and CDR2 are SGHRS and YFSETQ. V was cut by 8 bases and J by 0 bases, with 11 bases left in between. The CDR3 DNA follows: TGCGCCAGTCTTAGCGACCCGAACACCGGGGAGCTGTTTTTT. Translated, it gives CASLSDPNTGELFF.

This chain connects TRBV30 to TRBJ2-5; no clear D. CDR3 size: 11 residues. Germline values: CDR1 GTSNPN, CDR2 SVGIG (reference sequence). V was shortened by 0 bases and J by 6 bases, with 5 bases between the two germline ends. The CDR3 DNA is TGTGCCTGGAGTGTATGGAAGACCCAGTACTTC. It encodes CAWSVWKTQYF.

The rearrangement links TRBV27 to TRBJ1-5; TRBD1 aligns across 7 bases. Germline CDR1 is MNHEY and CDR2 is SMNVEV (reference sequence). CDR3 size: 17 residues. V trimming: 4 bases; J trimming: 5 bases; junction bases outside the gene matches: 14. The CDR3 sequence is CASSSRTGPLADQPQHF. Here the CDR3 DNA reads TGTGCCAGCAGTTCCCGGACAGGACCCCTAGCCGATCAGCCCCAGCATTTT.

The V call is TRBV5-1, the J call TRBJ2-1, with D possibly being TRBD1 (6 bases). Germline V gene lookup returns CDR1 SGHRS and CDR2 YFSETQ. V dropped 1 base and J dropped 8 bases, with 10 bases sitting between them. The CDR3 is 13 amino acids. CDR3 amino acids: CASSLRTADEQFF. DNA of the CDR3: TGCGCCAGCAGCTTGCGGACAGCGGATGAGCAGTTCTTC.

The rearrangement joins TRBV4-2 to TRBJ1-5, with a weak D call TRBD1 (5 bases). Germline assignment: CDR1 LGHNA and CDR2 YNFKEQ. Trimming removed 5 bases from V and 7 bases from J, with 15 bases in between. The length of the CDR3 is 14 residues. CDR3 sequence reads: CASSERGEDQPQHF. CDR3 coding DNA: TGTGCCAGCAGCGAGCGGGGGGAGGACCAGCCCCAGCATTTT.

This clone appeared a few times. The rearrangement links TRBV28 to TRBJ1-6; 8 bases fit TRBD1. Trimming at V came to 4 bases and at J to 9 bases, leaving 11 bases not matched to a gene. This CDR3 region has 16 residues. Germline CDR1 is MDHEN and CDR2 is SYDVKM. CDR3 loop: CASSSTGTGQGSPLHF. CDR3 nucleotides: TGTGCCAGCAGTTCGACCGGGACAGGACAAGGTTCACCCCTCCACTTT.

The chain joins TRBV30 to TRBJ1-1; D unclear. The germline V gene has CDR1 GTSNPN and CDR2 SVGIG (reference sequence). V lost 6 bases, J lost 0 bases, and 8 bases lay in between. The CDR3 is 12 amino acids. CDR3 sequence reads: CACQRMNTEAFF. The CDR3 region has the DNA TGTGCCTGCCAGCGGATGAACACTGAAGCTTTCTTT.

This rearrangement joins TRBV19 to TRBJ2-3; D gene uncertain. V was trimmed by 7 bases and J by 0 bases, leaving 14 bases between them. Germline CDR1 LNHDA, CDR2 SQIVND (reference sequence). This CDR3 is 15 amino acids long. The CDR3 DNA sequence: TGTGCCAGTACCTTAAGGGCAGCTAGCACAGATACGCAGTATTTT. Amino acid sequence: CASTLRAASTDTQYF.

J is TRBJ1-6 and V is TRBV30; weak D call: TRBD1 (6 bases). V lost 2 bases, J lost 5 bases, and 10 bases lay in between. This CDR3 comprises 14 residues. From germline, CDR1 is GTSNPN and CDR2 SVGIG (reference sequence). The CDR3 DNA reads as TGTGCCTGGAGTCGAGGACAGCATAATTCACCCCTCCACTTT. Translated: CAWSRGQHNSPLHF.

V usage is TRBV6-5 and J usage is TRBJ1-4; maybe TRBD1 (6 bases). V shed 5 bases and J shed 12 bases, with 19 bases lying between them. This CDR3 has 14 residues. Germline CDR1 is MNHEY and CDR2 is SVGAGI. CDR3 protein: CASSTTNLQGELFF. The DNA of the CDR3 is TGTGCCAGCAGTACGACCAATTTACAGGGTGAACTGTTTTTT.

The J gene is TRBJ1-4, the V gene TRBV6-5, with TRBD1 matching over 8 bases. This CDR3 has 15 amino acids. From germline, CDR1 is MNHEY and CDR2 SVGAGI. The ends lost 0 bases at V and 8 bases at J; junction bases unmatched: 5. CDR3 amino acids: CASSYSGTGSEKLFF. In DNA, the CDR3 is TGTGCCAGCAGTTACTCCGGGACAGGTAGCGAAAAACTGTTTTTT.

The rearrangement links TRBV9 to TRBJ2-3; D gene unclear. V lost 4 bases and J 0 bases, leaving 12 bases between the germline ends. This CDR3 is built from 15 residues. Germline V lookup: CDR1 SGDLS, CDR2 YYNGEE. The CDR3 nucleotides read TGTGCCAGCAGCCCCCACCGGGCTAGCACAGATACGCAGTATTTT. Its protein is CASSPHRASTDTQYF.

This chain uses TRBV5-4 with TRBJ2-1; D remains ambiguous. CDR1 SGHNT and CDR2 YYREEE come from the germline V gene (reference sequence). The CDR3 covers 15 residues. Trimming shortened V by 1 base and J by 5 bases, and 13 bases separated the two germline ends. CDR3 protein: CASSLLIPGNNEQFF. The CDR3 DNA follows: TGTGCCAGCAGCTTGTTAATTCCTGGTAACAATGAGCAGTTCTTC.

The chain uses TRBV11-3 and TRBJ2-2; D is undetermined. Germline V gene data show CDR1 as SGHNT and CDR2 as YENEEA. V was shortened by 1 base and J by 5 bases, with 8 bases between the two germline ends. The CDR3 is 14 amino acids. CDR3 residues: CASSLGPETGELFF. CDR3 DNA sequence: TGTGCCAGCAGCTTAGGGCCGGAAACCGGGGAGCTGTTTTTT.